This T cell receptor beta chain was identified in a study of cytomegalovirus exposure and HLA in healthy donors. About the study: Earlier, 100 million or so unique TCR beta sequences were recovered from around 190 million T cells by an analysis.

Details on this clone: Its target is not known.

The study, taken as a whole, reports: Segments of the TCR beta V type were, in most cases, productive about 90% or about 30% of the time in an earlier analysis. One variant, a missense change in DCLRE1C, was linked in a later analysis to TCR beta V- and J-gene trimming. In a later analysis, compared with equally common non-associated chains, HLA-associated beta chains were more expanded.

J lost 1 base, V lost 6 bases, and 8 bases had no gene match. In germline, CDR1 is SNHLY, CDR2 FYNNEI. CDR3 length: 15 residues. The PCR was carried out with 60 Vbeta primers and 13 Jbeta primers. The method was immunoSEQ multiplex PCR; TCRdb's version includes in-frame clones alone and lacks a portion of them. The sample carries fewer than 200,000 clones, roughly 84% recorded once. This TCR derives from a male donor in good health and CMV-seronegative. This chain links TRBV2 with TRBJ1-1; 7 bases map to TRBD1. The sequenced sample was PBMCs. CDR3: CASSPTGAPNTEAFF. The DNA for the CDR3 is TGTGCCAGCAGCCCTACAGGGGCCCCGAACACTGAAGCTTTCTTT.